Listed below are T cell receptor beta chains from one sample, sequenced in a study of blood T cell repertoires in COVID-19. Some clones are missing from TCRdb's copy, which holds only in-frame ones; the method was immunoSEQ multiplex PCR. The table records about 78,000 clones, roughly 89% of them present only once. Sequencing was done on a sample of peripheral blood. Receptors were obtained from a man aged 45-65 years with acute or convalescent COVID-19. Each CDR3 is given with its conserved first and last residue. A D gene is named only where the DNA matches it firmly. Clone size, where shown, is once, few, many, or a class for clones that have expanded.

d_call	clone_size	j_call	v_call	cdr3_nt	cdr3_aa
.	few	TRBJ1-2	TRBV7-2	TGTGCCAGCAGCTTAGAAGGGACTCCGGGGCATGGCTACACCTTC	CASSLEGTPGHGYTF
.	.	TRBJ1-2	TRBV18	TGTGCCAGCTCACTACAGGGCCTCAACTATGGCTACACCTTC	CASSLQGLNYGYTF
.	.	TRBJ1-5	TRBV30	TGTGCCTGGGGACCTAGTAGCAATCAGCCCCAGCATTTT	CAWGPSSNQPQHF
.	.	TRBJ1-2	TRBV5-5	TGTGCCAGCACCGGACAGATCTATGGCTACACCTTC	CASTGQIYGYTF
.	.	TRBJ1-2	TRBV7-2	TGTGCCAGCAGCACAGCTAACTATGGCTACACCTTC	CASSTANYGYTF
.	.	TRBJ1-4	TRBV27	TGTGCCAGCAGGGCCTGGGCACCCGCTAATGAAAAACTGTTTTTT	CASRAWAPANEKLFF
TRBD1	.	TRBJ1-5	TRBV7-9	TGTGCCAGCAGCCCCATGGAGGGGGCGGAGGGCAATCAGCCCCAGCATTTT	CASSPMEGAEGNQPQHF
TRBD2	.	TRBJ2-5	TRBV4-1	TGCGCCAGCAGCCAAGCGGGGGGGAGAGAGACCCAGTACTTC	CASSQAGGRETQYF
.	.	TRBJ1-5	TRBV7-8	TGTGCCAGCAGCTTAAGGGCGGGGGACAACTACAATCAGCCCCAGCATTTT	CASSLRAGDNYNQPQHF
TRBD1	once	TRBJ2-7	TRBV27	TGTGCCAGCAGCCTGGGACAGGGCCGGAGGAAGCAGTACTTC	CASSLGQGRRKQYF
TRBD1	few	TRBJ2-7	TRBV10-3	TGTGCCATCAGTGGGGACAGAAGAAACTACGAGCAGTACTTC	CAISGDRRNYEQYF
TRBD2	.	TRBJ2-1	TRBV27	TGTGCCAGCCTCCCGCTAGCGGGGGGGCGTCCGGGTGAGCAGTTCTTC	CASLPLAGGRPGEQFF
.	.	TRBJ1-5	TRBV18	TGTGCCAGCTCACCACGGGGAGATCAGCCCCAGCATTTT	CASSPRGDQPQHF
.	.	TRBJ1-4	TRBV4-1	TGCGCCAGCAGCCAACCGACATTGCTTGGTGAAAAACTGTTTTTT	CASSQPTLLGEKLFF
.	once	TRBJ2-7	TRBV27	TGTGCCAGCAGTTCTCCTACTCAAAGCTCCTACGAGCAGTACTTC	CASSSPTQSSYEQYF
TRBD1	once	TRBJ1-2	TRBV2	TGTGCCAGCAGCACCTCCGGGACAGGGGGCCTAGGTGGCTACACCTTC	CASSTSGTGGLGGYTF
TRBD2	.	TRBJ2-7	TRBV7-2	TGTGCCAGCAGCTTAGGGACTAGCGGAAGACGTCGAGGTGGCGAGCAGTACTTC	CASSLGTSGRRRGGEQYF
.	.	TRBJ1-5	TRBV30	TGTGCCTGGAGTGTAGGGTACGGGGGCAATCAGCCCCAGCATTTT	CAWSVGYGGNQPQHF
.	.	TRBJ2-2	TRBV7-9	TGTGCCAGCAGTCTCGAGTCGGTGGAGGGTTTTTGGTCCACCGGGGAGCTGTTTTTT	CASSLESVEGFWSTGELFF
.	.	TRBJ1-2	TRBV27	TGTGCCAGCAGAGTCCAGGGCCAAGGTTTTGGCTACACCTTC	CASRVQGQGFGYTF
TRBD2	.	TRBJ2-1	TRBV4-1	TGCGCCAGCAGCCGCGGCGGACTAGCTGGCTCCTACAATGAGCAGTTCTTC	CASSRGGLAGSYNEQFF
TRBD2	.	TRBJ2-1	TRBV5-1	TGCGCCAGCAGCCCCCGACTCGGTCGTAGCGGGAGTGTTCGAGAGCAGTTCTTC	CASSPRLGRSGSVREQFF
TRBD1	.	TRBJ1-3	TRBV9	TGTGCCAGCAGCGTAGAGGGGGCAGGAAACACCATATATTTT	CASSVEGAGNTIYF
TRBD2	few	TRBJ2-5	TRBV5-1	TGCGCCAGCAGCTCCCCACTAGCGGGGGGGGAGACCCAGTACTTC	CASSSPLAGGETQYF
.	once	TRBJ1-6	TRBV18	TGTGCCAGCTCACCGACGGTGATAGGGGAATGGTCACCCCTCCACTTT	CASSPTVIGEWSPLHF
TRBD1	.	TRBJ2-7	TRBV18	TGTGCCAGCTCACGGGACAGAGCGAGGGAGCAGTACTTC	CASSRDRAREQYF
TRBD1	.	TRBJ1-2	TRBV5-1	TGCGCCAGCAGCTTGGAGGGACAGGCCAACTATGGCTACACCTTC	CASSLEGQANYGYTF
TRBD1	.	TRBJ1-1	TRBV9	TGTGCCAGCAGTGCACAGGGGGCTGTCACTGAAGCTTTCTTT	CASSAQGAVTEAFF
.	.	TRBJ2-3	TRBV7-6	TGTGCCAGCAGCTTTCGCCGCGGGGTAGAGACGACAGATACGCAGTATTTT	CASSFRRGVETTDTQYF
.	.	TRBJ1-2	TRBV2	TGTGCCAGCACCCGGGACAACGCAAACTATGGCTACACCTTC	CASTRDNANYGYTF
TRBD1	.	TRBJ1-5	TRBV30	TGTGCCTGGAGTGTATCGACAGGGAGTTATCAGCCCCAGCATTTT	CAWSVSTGSYQPQHF
.	.	TRBJ1-5	TRBV5-8	TGTGCCAGCAGCTTAGGAGCAGGGACATACAATCAGCCCCAGCATTTT	CASSLGAGTYNQPQHF